This T cell receptor beta chain is drawn from a study of blood T cell repertoires in COVID-19 (dated by TCRdb to the early 2020s). Context from the whole study: Samples covering the acute and convalescent phases of COVID-19 were provided by collaborators in the United States, Italy and Spain. The prospective study material was composed of cDNA or gDNA derived from T cells, B-cell-depleted T cells, or PBMCs. Subjects who had been exposed to COVID-19, were actively infected with it, or had recovered from it provided the deeply sampled blood TCRbeta repertoires that made up the dataset. The repertoires were made available in a free public database intended to serve as a resource for research on the immune response to SARS-CoV-2. Samples came from the ongoing ImmuneRACE study (first 160 participants) plus 1,254 subjects from 6 global collaborators. The sample metadata nearly always contained a de-identified subject ID, COVID-19 status, age in years and sex. Where HLA class I and class II types were available, the types were taken from metadata supplied by the sample provider, not from assay-based typing.

Each collaborating institution followed its own protocols to collect whole blood in K2EDTA tubes. For TCRbeta analysis, collaborators shipped samples as frozen whole blood, isolated PBMCs, or DNA extracted from either of those sample types. Study-level results and caveats: How much clinical and demographic metadata was included differed by source and by participant, and the metadata was provided uncurated.

V loses 4 bases of germline sequence and J loses 2 bases, and the interval between the two ends is 11 bases. Via the germline V gene, CDR1 is SNHLY and CDR2 FYNNEI. From the cysteine up to the phenylalanine, the CDR3 has a length of 14 residues. The only DNA kept is the CDR3, 42 bases in frame from the first base. About this clone: Its antigen is not yet known. Base-call qualities are not available, and no considerably larger clone is one nucleotide away.

The immunoSEQ Assay, a bias-controlled multiplex PCR, was used to amplify TCRbeta CDR3 regions from genomic DNA. In the paper's pipeline: Nucleated cell counts per sample were estimated from amplification of reference gene primers within the assay. Sequence reads were collapsed and filtered to measure the absolute abundance of every unique TCRbeta CDR3 rearrangement. For each sample, productive Simpson clonality was calculated as the square root of Simpson's diversity index across productive rearrangements. TCRdb re-hosts the immuneACCESS table, in-frame sequences only. Its copies lack some clones; in the studies checked, an unresolved V gene accounts for under half of them, and the cause for the rest is not known. V and J calls plus clone size are reproduced from that table; the DNA served to infer D and trimming. The sample table shows approximately 220,000 clones, and roughly 80% are seen once. The ten largest clones represent around 4.7% of the sample.

The rearranged segments are TRBV2 and TRBJ1-1, with the identity of the D gene unclear. Sequencing was done on a sample of peripheral blood. This TCR was sampled from a woman aged 70-85 years with acute or convalescent COVID-19. The DNA sequence follows: TGTGCCAGCAGTGGCAGTGACTTTAACACTGAAGCTTTCTTT. It encodes CASSGSDFNTEAFF.